This T cell receptor (beta chain) comes out of a study of response to subunit inactivated influenza vaccine (dated by TCRdb to the late 2010s). Context from the whole study: The study used deep quantitative T cell receptor repertoire profiling to track responses to a trivalent subunit inactivated influenza vaccine.

Libraries were made using RT-PCR. Sequencer: Illumina HiSeq 2500. TCRdb handled the public reads itself, with Q25 trimming in fastp and clone calling in MiXCR, and kept productive beta chains. Rows matching on CDR3 protein sequence are summarized as one entry with the most common DNA and genes. Here the sample has 750,000 to 850,000 distinct CDR3 sequences; around a sixth occur a single time. Of the sample, about 11% is held by the ten largest clones. The CDR3 goes from the cysteine to the phenylalanine over 17 residues. Only CDR3 DNA is held: 51 bases, read in frame from base 1. V loses 1 base of germline sequence and J loses 0 bases, and the interval between the two ends is 10 bases. Per the germline V gene (reference sequence), SGHAT is the CDR1 and FQDESV is the CDR2. The paper's findings and limits, for the study overall: The authors proposed that each seasonal influenza vaccination may bring in only a limited number of new T cells.

On this clonotype itself: Its recognized antigen is unknown. Per-base quality was not reported, and no clone a single base away is much larger than it.

This TCR derives from a man between 45 and 60 years old who received an inactivated influenza vaccine. Donor details come from another sample of the same person, matched by shared clones. Sequenced here: PBMCs from blood, sampled more than 4 days after vaccination. Rearrangement joined TRBV11-1 to TRBJ2-6; TRBD1 could be the D gene, as 5 bases match. The sequenced DNA is TGTGCCAGCAGCTTAGGGACATTTTTCTCTGGGGCCAACGTCCTGACTTTC. Translation gives CASSLGTFFSGANVLTF.